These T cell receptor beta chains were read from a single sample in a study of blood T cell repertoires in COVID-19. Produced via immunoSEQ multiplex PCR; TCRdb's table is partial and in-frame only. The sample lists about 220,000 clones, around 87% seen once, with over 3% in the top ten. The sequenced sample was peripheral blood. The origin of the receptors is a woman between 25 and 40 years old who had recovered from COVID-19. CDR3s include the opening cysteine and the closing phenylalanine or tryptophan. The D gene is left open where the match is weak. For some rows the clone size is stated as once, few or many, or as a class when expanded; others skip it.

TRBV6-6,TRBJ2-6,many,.,CASSEEQGAGANVLTF,TGTGCCAGCAGCGAGGAACAGGGAGCTGGGGCCAACGTCCTGACTTTC
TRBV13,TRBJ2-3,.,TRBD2,CASSPKGTSGGYTDTQYF,TGTGCCAGCAGCCCTAAAGGGACTAGCGGGGGATACACAGATACGCAGTATTTT
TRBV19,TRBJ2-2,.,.,CASSIAQPNTGELFF,TGTGCCAGTAGTATCGCACAGCCTAACACCGGGGAGCTGTTTTTT
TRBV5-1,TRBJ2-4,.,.,CASSPAPGENIQYF,TGCGCCAGCAGCCCTGCCCCCGGGGAAAACATTCAGTACTTC
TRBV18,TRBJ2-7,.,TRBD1,CASSPGQGSTYEQYF,TGTGCCAGCTCACCGGGACAGGGGAGCACCTACGAGCAGTACTTC
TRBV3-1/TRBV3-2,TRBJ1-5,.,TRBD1,CASSHDYRDRGSQPQHF,TGTGCCAGCAGCCATGACTACCGGGACAGAGGCAGTCAGCCCCAGCATTTT
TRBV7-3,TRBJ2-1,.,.,CASSLDGVGAEQFF,TGTGCCAGCAGCTTAGACGGGGTTGGTGCTGAGCAGTTCTTC
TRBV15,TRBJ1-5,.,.,CATSSPTGRGPQHF,TGTGCCACCAGCAGTCCTACGGGGAGGGGGCCCCAGCATTTT
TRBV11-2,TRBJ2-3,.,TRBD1,CASSLSIGTGKRVTDTQYF,TGTGCCAGCAGCTTGAGCATCGGGACAGGGAAGAGGGTCACAGATACGCAGTATTTT
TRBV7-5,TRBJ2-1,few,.,CVRSLARGWMGQGCNEQFF,TGTGTCAGAAGCTTAGCGCGGGGCTGGATGGGACAGGGGTGCAATGAGCAGTTCTTC
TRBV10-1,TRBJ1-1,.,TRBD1,CASCGDRGSEAFF,TGCGCCAGCTGTGGGGACAGGGGAAGTGAAGCTTTCTTT
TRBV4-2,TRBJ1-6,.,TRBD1,CASSIQGEDNSPLHF,TGTGCCAGCAGCATACAGGGGGAGGATAATTCACCCCTCCACTTT
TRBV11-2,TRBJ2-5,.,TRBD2,CASSFFPLAGGQETQYF,TGTGCCAGCAGCTTTTTCCCTTTAGCGGGGGGTCAAGAGACCCAGTACTTC
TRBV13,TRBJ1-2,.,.,CASSSQGLNYGYTF,TGTGCCAGCAGCTCTCAGGGGCTAAACTATGGCTACACCTTC
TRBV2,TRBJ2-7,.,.,CASSPGGLTYEQYF,TGTGCCAGCAGTCCCGGGGGGCTTACCTACGAGCAGTACTTC
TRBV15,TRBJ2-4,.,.,CATSPGLTRKSRHIQYF,TGTGCCACCAGCCCTGGACTGACGCGAAAATCTCGGCACATTCAGTACTTC
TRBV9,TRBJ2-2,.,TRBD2,CASSVGSAGGNTGELFF,TGTGCCAGCAGCGTAGGATCAGCGGGGGGTAACACCGGGGAGCTGTTTTTT
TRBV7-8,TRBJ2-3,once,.,CASSQSGRTDTQYF,TGTGCCAGCAGCCAGAGCGGACGCACAGATACGCAGTATTTT
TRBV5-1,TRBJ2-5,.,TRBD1,CASSREGQGETQYF,TGCGCCAGCAGCAGAGAGGGACAGGGAGAGACCCAGTACTTC
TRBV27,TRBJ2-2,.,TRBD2,CASSLIGTSGGTGELFF,TGTGCCAGCAGTTTAATAGGGACTAGCGGGGGCACCGGGGAGCTGTTTTTT
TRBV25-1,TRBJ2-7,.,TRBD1,CASSTGQAEQYF,TGTGCCAGCAGTACCGGACAGGCCGAGCAGTACTTC
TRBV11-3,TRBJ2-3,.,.,CASSYGTSPYTDTQYF,TGTGCCAGCAGCTACGGGACAAGTCCTTACACAGATACGCAGTATTTT
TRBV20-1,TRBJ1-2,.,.,CSASANTNYGYTF,TGCAGTGCTAGTGCCAACACTAACTATGGCTACACCTTC
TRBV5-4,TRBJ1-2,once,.,CASSSWTTNYGYTF,TGTGCCAGCAGCTCCTGGACAACCAACTATGGCTACACCTTC
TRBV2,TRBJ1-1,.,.,CASSEVGLNTEAFF,TGTGCCAGCAGTGAAGTGGGGCTGAACACTGAAGCTTTCTTT
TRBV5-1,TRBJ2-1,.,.,CASSSLLGKDYNEQFF,TGCGCCAGCAGCTCCCTACTAGGTAAGGACTACAATGAGCAGTTCTTC
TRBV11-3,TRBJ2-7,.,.,CASSLDHGGALTYEQYF,TGTGCCAGCAGCTTAGATCACGGAGGGGCCCTCACCTACGAGCAGTACTTC
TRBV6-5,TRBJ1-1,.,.,CASRNNRDTEAFF,TGTGCCAGCAGAAACAACAGGGACACTGAAGCTTTCTTT
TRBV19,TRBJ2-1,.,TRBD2,CASSIGPSGGINEQFF,TGTGCCAGTAGTATAGGGCCTAGCGGGGGGATTAATGAGCAGTTCTTC
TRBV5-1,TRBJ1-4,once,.,CASSLAVQGSEKLFF,TGCGCCAGCAGCTTGGCAGTACAGGGAAGCGAAAAACTGTTTTTT
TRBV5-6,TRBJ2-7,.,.,CASSLGSGDSYEQYF,TGTGCCAGCAGCCTCGGGTCAGGGGACTCCTACGAGCAGTACTTC